This TCR beta chain appears in the sequencing data of a study of OX40 agonist ivuxolimab in advanced cancers. Study information: Patients receiving dose escalation had hepatocellular carcinoma, melanoma, renal cell or head and neck cancer.

Here immunoSEQ multiplex PCR was the method, and the copy in TCRdb shows in-frame clones only, minus some. Of just over 14,000 clones listed, 70% to 80% were seen once; the top ten hold under 35%. This clone was found a few times. Its cognate antigen is unknown. One junction end disagrees with the germline gene, perhaps due to a read error. CDR3 length: 13 residues. Findings of the study overall: CD8+ T cells averaged more expanded clones than CD4+.

The sequence was obtained from an adult with an advanced solid tumor such as melanoma, head and neck, liver or kidney cancer. This material consisted of CD4+ or CD8+ T cells sorted from blood, taken in a trial of the OX40 agonist ivuxolimab. The gene calls are TRBV5-3 and TRBJ2-7; D unresolved. TRBV5-3 is reported as an ORF; its role is uncertain. The CDR3, as DNA: TGTGCCAGCAGCTCCGAGGACTCCTACGAGCAGTACTTC. Amino acid sequence: CASSSEDSYEQYF.